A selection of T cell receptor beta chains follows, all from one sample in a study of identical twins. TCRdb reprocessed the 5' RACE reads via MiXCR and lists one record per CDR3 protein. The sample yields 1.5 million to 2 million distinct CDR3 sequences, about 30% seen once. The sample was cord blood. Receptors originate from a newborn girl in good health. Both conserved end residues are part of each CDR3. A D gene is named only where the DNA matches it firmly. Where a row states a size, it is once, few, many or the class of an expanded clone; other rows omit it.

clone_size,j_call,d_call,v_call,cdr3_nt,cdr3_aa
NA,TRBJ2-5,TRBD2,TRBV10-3,TGTGCCATCAGTGCCGGGAGGGTTAGTGAGCAGTACTTC,CAISAGRVSEQYF
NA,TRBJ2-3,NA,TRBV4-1,TGCGCCAGCAGCCAAGGGACTGCAACTAGCACAGATACGCAGTATTTT,CASSQGTATSTDTQYF
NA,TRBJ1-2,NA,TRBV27,TGTGCCAGCAGTTTAGGGCAGCCCTATTATGGCTACACCTTC,CASSLGQPYYGYTF
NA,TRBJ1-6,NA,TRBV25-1,TGTGCCAGCAGTGAATTGGGAGGAACTTATAATTCACCCCTCCACTTT,CASSELGGTYNSPLHF
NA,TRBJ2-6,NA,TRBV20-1,TGCAGTGCTAGAGAGGGCAGGAGCTCTGGGGCCAACGTCCTGACTTTC,CSAREGRSSGANVLTF
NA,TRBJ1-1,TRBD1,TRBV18,TGTGCCAGCTCACCACGGCCGGGACAGGGAAACACTGAAGCTTTCTTT,CASSPRPGQGNTEAFF
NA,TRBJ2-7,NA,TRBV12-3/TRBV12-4,TGTGCCAGCAGTTCCGGGACTCACTACGAGCAGTACTTC,CASSSGTHYEQYF
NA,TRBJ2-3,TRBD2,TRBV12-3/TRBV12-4,TGTGCCAGCAGTAAGGCTAGCGGGACCGCAGATACGCAGTATTTT,CASSKASGTADTQYF
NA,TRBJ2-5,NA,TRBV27,TGTGCCAGCAGTTTGGTCTCGGGGACCCAGTACTTC,CASSLVSGTQYF
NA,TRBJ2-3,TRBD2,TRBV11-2,TGTGCCAGCAGCCCTAGGGTCCGGGGTAGCGGGGGCCTAGTATCACAGGATACGCAGTATTTT,CASSPRVRGSGGLVSQDTQYF
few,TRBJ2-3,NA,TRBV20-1,TGCAGTGCACGACGGGGGGCCCTCACAGATACGCAGTATTTT,CSARRGALTDTQYF
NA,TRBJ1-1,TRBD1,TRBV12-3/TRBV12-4,TGTGCCAGCAGGAGGACAGGGGGCCATGGGAACACTGAAGCTTTCTTT,CASRRTGGHGNTEAFF
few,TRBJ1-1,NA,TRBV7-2,TGTGCCAGCAGCTTAGGGTCGCGCCGTGAAGCTTTCTTT,CASSLGSRREAFF
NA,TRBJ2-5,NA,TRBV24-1,TGTGCCACCAGTGACTACAGGGTCGAGACCCAGTACTTC,CATSDYRVETQYF
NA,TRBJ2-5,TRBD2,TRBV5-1,TGCGCCAGCAGCTTGAGAAGCGGGGGAGAGACCCAGTACTTC,CASSLRSGGETQYF
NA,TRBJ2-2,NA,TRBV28,TGTGCCAGCAGTTTACCCCAGGCTAGAAGCACCGGGGAGCTGTTTTTT,CASSLPQARSTGELFF
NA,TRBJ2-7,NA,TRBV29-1,TGCGGCGCCAACTCTGGGCGGGGTACCAATGAGCAGTACTTC,CGANSGRGTNEQYF
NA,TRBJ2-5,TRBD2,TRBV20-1,TGCAGTGCCTTTAAGCCCGGGACTAGTAAAGAGACCCAGTACTTC,CSAFKPGTSKETQYF
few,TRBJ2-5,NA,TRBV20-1,TGCAGTGCTAGAGAGGGGTCCGTAGAGACCCAGTACTTC,CSAREGSVETQYF
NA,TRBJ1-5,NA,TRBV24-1,TGTGCCACCAGTGACTCAGGGGAGGGCTCAAATCAGCCCCAGCATTTT,CATSDSGEGSNQPQHF
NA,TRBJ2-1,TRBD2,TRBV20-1,TGCAGTGCTAGAGAAGGTAGCGGGGCTTACAATGAGCAGTTCTTC,CSAREGSGAYNEQFF
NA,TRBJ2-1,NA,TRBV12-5,TGTGCTAGTGGTTTGTCAGCAGCACAGGGCAGGGGCAATGAGCAGTTCTTC,CASGLSAAQGRGNEQFF